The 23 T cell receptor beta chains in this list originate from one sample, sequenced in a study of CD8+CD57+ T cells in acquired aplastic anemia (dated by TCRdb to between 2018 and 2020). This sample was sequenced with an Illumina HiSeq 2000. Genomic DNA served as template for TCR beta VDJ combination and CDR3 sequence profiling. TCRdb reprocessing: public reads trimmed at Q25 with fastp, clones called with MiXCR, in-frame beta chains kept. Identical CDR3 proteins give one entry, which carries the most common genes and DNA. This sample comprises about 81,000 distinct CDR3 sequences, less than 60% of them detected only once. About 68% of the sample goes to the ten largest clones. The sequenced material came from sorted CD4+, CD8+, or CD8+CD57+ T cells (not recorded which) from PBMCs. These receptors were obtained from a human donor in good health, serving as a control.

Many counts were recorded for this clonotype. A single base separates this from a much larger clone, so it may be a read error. CDR3 in DNA: TGTGCCACCAGTGATCCCCTGGGCAGGAACGGCGTAGATACGCAGTATTTT. This translates into CATSDPLGRNGVDTQYF. The rearrangement joins TRBV24-1 to TRBJ2-3; D gene ambiguous. The CDR3 runs 17 residues. The germline V and J ends were trimmed by 3 bases and 5 bases, with 20 bases remaining between them. Germline CDR1 KGHDR, CDR2 SFDVKD.

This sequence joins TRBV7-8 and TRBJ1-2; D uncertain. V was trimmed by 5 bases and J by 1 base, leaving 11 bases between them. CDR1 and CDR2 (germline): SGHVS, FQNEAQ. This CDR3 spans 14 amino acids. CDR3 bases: TGTGCCAGCAGCCCCTCACAAGTTAACTATGGCTACACCTTC. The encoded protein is CASSPSQVNYGYTF.

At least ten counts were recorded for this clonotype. The CDR3 DNA reads TGTGCCAGCAGCCTCGGGGGGACAGGGGATGGCTACACCTTC. Its translation: CASSLGGTGDGYTF. The V call is TRBV16, the J call TRBJ1-2, with 10 bases fitting TRBD1. The CDR3 is made up of 14 amino acids. Germline assignment: CDR1 KGHSY and CDR2 FQNENV. V lost 4 bases to trimming and J lost 6 bases; unmatched junction nucleotides: 5.

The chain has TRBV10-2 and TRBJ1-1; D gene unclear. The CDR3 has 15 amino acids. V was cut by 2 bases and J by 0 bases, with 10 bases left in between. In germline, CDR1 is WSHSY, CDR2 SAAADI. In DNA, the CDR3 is TGCGCCAGCAGTGAGCCATTACCCATGAACACTGAAGCTTTCTTT. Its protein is CASSEPLPMNTEAFF.

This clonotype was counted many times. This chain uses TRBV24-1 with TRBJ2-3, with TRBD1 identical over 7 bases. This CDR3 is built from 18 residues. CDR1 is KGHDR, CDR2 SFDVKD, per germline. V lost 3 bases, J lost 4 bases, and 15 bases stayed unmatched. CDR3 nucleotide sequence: TGTGCCACCAGTGATCAAGACAGGGTGTTCATGACCCCAGATACGCAGTATTTT. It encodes CATSDQDRVFMTPDTQYF.

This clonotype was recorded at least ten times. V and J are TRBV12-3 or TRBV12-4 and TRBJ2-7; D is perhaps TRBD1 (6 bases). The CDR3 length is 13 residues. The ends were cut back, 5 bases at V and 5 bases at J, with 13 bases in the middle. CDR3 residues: CASSRQKGDEQYF. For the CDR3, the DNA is TGTGCCAGCAGTCGCCAAAAGGGGGACGAGCAGTACTTC.

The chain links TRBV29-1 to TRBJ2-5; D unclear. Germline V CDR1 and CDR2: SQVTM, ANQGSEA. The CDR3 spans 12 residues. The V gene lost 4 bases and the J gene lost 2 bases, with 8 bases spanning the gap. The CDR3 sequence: CSVAVVQETQYF. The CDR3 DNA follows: TGCAGCGTTGCTGTAGTACAAGAGACCCAGTACTTC.

CDR3: CASSSPRANSPLHF. The CDR3 nucleotides are TGTGCCAGCAGTTCGCCTCGGGCTAATTCACCCCTCCACTTT. The genes are TRBV2 and TRBJ1-6, with D unresolved. The V gene lost 5 bases and the J gene lost 6 bases, with 11 bases spanning the gap. Germline CDR1 is SNHLY and CDR2 is FYNNEI. The CDR3 is 14 amino acids. Full variable domain (remainder filled in from reference TRBV2 and TRBJ1-6): EPEVTQTPSHQVTQMGQEVILRCVPISNHLYFYWYRQILGQKVEFLVSFYNNEISEKSEIFDDQFSVERPDGSNFTLKIRSTKLEDSAMYFCASSSPRANSPLHFGNGTRLTVT.

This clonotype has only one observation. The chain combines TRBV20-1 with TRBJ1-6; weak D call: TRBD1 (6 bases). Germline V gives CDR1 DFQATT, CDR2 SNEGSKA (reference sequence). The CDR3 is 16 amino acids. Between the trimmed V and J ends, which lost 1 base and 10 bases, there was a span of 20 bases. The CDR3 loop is CSARGGGQGPRSPLHF. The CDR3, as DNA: TGCAGTGCTAGAGGTGGGGGCCAGGGCCCCAGATCACCCCTCCACTTT.

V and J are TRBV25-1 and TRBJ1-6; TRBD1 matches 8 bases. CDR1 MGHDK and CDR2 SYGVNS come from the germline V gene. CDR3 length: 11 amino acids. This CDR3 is CGPRGPTPLHF. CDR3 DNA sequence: TGTGGACCCAGGGGGCCAACACCCCTCCACTTT.

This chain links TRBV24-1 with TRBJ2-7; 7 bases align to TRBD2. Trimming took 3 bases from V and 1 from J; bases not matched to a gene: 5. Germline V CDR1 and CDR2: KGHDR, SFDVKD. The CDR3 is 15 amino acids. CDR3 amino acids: CATSDGGEESYEQYF. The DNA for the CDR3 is TGTGCCACCAGTGATGGGGGGGAGGAATCCTACGAGCAGTACTTC.

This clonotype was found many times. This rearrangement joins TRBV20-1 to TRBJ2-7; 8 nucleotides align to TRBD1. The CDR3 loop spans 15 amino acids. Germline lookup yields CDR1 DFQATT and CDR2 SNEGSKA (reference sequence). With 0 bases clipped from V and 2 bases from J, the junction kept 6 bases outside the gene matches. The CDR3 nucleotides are TGCAGTGCTAGAGATTTCGGACAGGGTACCTACGAGCAGTACTTC. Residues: CSARDFGQGTYEQYF.

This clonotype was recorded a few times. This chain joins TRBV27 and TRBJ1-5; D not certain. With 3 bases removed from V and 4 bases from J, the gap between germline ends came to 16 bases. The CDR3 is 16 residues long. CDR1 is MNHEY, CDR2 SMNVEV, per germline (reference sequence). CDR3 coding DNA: TGTGCCAGCAGTTTCAACATTAAGAGGGTTAATCAGCCCCAGCATTTT. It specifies CASSFNIKRVNQPQHF.

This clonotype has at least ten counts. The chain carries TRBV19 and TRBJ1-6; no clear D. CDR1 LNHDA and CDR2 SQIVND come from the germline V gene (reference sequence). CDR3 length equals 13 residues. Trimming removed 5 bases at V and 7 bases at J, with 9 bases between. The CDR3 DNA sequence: TGTGCCAGTAGTCCGACGAACAATTCACCCCTCCACTTT. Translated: CASSPTNNSPLHF.

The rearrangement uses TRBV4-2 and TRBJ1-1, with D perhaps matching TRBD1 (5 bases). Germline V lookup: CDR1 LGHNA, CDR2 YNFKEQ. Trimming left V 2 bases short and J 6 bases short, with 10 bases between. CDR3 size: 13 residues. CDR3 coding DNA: TGTGCCAGCAGCCAATTTGACAGCCCTGAAGCTTTCTTT. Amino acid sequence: CASSQFDSPEAFF.

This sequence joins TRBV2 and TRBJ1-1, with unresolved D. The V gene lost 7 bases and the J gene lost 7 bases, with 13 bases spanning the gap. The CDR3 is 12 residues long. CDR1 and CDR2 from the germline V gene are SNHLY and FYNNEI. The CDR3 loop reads CASNQAADEAFF. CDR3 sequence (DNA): TGTGCCAGCAACCAGGCGGCCGATGAAGCTTTCTTT.

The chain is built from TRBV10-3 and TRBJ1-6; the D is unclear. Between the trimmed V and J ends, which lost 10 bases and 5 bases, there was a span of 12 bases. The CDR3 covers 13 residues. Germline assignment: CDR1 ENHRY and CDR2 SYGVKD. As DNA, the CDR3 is TGTGCCACCCGTAGGGAGGATAATTCACCCCTCCACTTT. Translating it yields CATRREDNSPLHF.

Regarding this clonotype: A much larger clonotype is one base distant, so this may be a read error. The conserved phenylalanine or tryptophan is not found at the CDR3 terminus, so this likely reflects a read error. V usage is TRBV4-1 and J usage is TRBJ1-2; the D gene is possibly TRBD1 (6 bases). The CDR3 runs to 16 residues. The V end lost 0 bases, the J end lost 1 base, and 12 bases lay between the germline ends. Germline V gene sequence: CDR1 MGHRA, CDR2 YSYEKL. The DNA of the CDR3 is TGCGCCAGCAGCCAAGAGGCCCAGGGGTATAACTATGGCTACACCCTC. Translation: CASSQEAQGYNYGYTL.

The CDR3: CASSLSAQGGQKQYF. The CDR3, as DNA: TGTGCCAGCAGTTTATCGGCTCAGGGTGGCCAAAAGCAGTACTTC. The chain combines TRBV2 with TRBJ2-7, with D perhaps TRBD1 (5 bases). Germline assignment: CDR1 SNHLY and CDR2 FYNNEI. This CDR3 region has 15 residues. Trimming pared 5 bases from V and 8 bases from J, leaving 22 bases between.

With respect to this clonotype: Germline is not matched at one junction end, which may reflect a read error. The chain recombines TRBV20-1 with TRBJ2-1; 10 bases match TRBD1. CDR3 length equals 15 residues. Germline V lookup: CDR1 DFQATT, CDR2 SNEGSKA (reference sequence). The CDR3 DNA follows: TGCAGTACTAGAGATCTCCGGGACAGGGGAAATGAGCAGTTCTTC. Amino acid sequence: CSTRDLRDRGNEQFF.

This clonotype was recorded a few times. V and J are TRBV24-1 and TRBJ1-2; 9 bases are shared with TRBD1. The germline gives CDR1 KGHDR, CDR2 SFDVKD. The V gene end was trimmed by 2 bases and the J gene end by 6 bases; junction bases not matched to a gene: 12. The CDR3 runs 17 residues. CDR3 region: CATSDSESIQGADGYTF. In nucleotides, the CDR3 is TGTGCCACCAGTGATTCGGAGTCGATACAGGGGGCGGATGGCTACACCTTC.

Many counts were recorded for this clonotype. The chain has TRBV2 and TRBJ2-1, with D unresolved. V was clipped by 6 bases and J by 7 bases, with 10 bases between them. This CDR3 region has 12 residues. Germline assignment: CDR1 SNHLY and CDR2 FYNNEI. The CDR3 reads CASSYLPNEQFF. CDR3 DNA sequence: TGTGCCAGCAGCTACCTACCAAATGAGCAGTTCTTC.

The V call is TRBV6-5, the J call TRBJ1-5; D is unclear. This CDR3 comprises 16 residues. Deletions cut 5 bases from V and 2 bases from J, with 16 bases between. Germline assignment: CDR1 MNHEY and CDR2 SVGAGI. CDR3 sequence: CASSEREGTGNQPQHF. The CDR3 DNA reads TGTGCCAGCAGTGAACGTGAGGGTACAGGCAATCAGCCCCAGCATTTT.